This TCR beta chain was sequenced in a study of siplizumab effects on memory and regulatory T cells. General study results and limits: Siplizumab significantly lowered the alloreactive sequences that could be traced to unstimulated CD4+ memory cells.

Worth noting for this clone: The antigen is unknown.

The data were produced by immunoSEQ multiplex PCR, yet TCRdb's version contains in-frame clones alone and is incomplete. The sample lists 80,000 to 95,000 clones; 95% were seen once. V lost 1 base to trimming and J lost 2 bases, with 11 bases between them. Germline loops: CDR1 SGHTA, CDR2 FQGNSA. This CDR3 is built from 15 residues. The receptor was derived from a human donor in good health. Sequenced input: CD8+ T cells sorted from blood. This chain uses TRBV7-2 with TRBJ1-2; tentatively, D is TRBD1 (6 bases). The chain's CDR3 is CASSLVVGANYGYTF. CDR3 DNA sequence: TGTGCCAGCAGCTTAGTTGTGGGGGCGAACTATGGCTACACCTTC.